This T cell receptor (beta chain) is drawn from a study of identical twins. Study results and limitations: The study found that models underestimated out-of-frame TCR alpha sharing in monozygotic twins.

This clonotype has more than one count but fewer than ten. What it binds is unknown. A single record per CDR3 protein comes from TCRdb applying MiXCR to the 5' RACE reads. The sample shows 400,000 to 550,000 distinct CDR3 sequences, approximately 22% of them seen only once. Germline V gene sequence: CDR1 DFQATT, CDR2 SNEGSKA (reference sequence). This CDR3 is 13 amino acids long. Germline trimming cut 6 bases from V and 9 bases from J; bases unmatched to any gene: 5. The donor group consisted entirely of healthy Caucasians. These records were also assigned to another study, of T cells expressing NK-cell markers.

This rearrangement joins TRBV20-1 to TRBJ1-6; 10 bases align to TRBD1. Sequencing used CD4+ T cells sorted from blood. This TCR derives from a woman between 18 and 30 years old in good health. CDR3 bases: TGCAGTGCACTTAGGACAGGGGGTTCACCCCTCCACTTT. It encodes CSALRTGGSPLHF.